This entry lists 10 T cell receptor beta chains sequenced from one sample in a study of monozygotic twins with inflammatory bowel disease. No DNA is given; TCRdb re-called the 5' RACE reads and lists each CDR3 protein once. In total, the table holds over 150,000 distinct CDR3 sequences. Sequences were obtained from blood. These receptors all stem from a human donor with ulcerative colitis or Crohn's disease, or a healthy co-twin of an affected twin (not recorded which).

The chain links TRBV20-1 to TRBJ2-4; TCRdb designates TRBD1, a call that cannot be tested without DNA. The CDR3 loop spans 13 amino acids. Germline V lookup: CDR1 DFQATT, CDR2 SNEGSKA (reference sequence). CDR3: CSATQGASNIQYF.

The CDR3 protein is CASSLSLAGLPHDTQYF. The V gene is TRBV7-2, the J gene TRBJ2-3; TCRdb indicates TRBD2, and absent DNA this call remains unverified. The length of the CDR3 is 17 residues. CDR1 and CDR2 from the germline V gene are SGHTA and FQGNSA.

The chain links TRBV28 to TRBJ2-1; TCRdb's D call of TRBD2 is untestable without DNA. The CDR3 totals 15 residues. CDR1 MDHEN and CDR2 SYDVKM come from the germline V gene. The CDR3 region is CASSLEGLAGDEQFF.

The chain combines TRBV6-2 or TRBV6-3 with TRBJ1-1; TCRdb picks TRBD1, but there is no DNA to check that call. The CDR3 is 15 amino acids. Germline assignment: CDR1 MNHEY and CDR2 SVGEGT. The CDR3 here is CASSSDRGENTEAFF.

The genes are TRBV18 and TRBJ1-1. CDR1 and CDR2 (germline): KGHSH, LQKENI. This CDR3 region has 15 residues. This chain's CDR3 is CASSPSGTGNTEAFF. Based on the CDR3 plus reference TRBV18 and TRBJ1-1, the full variable domain is NAGVMQNPRHLVRRRGQEARLRCSPMKGHSHVYWYRQLPEEGLKFMVYLQKENIIDESGMPKERFSAEFPKEGPSILRIQQVVRGDSAAYFCASSPSGTGNTEAFFGQGTRLTVV.

The chain recombines TRBV12-3 or TRBV12-4 with TRBJ2-7; TCRdb's D call of TRBD1 is untestable without DNA. The CDR3 totals 13 residues. CDR3 loop: CASSQGTGNEQYF.

The chain carries TRBV6-2 or TRBV6-3 and TRBJ2-1; with no DNA, the TCRdb D assignment of TRBD2 cannot be verified. The CDR3 totals 16 residues. Germline CDR1 MNHEY, CDR2 SVGEGT. The CDR3 here is CASSSSGTSGSYEQFF.

The chain carries TRBV3-1 and TRBJ1-1. The CDR3 runs 14 residues. Germline CDR1 reads LGHDT; CDR2 reads YNNKEL (reference sequence). The CDR3 protein is CASSQVSRNTEAFF. Filled out from reference TRBV3-1 and TRBJ1-1, the complete variable domain reads DTAVSQTPKYLVTQMGNDKSIKCEQNLGHDTMYWYKQDSKKFLKIMFSYNNKELIINETVPNRFSPKSPDKAHLNLHINSLELGDSAVYFCASSQVSRNTEAFFGQGTRLTVV.

The V and J genes are TRBV28 and TRBJ2-1. CDR1 is MDHEN and CDR2 is SYDVKM in the germline V gene. The CDR3 length is 16 residues. CDR3 region: CASSLRSGDSYNEQFF.

The chain carries TRBV12-3 or TRBV12-4 and TRBJ2-5; TCRdb names TRBD2, which stays unverified in the absence of DNA. The CDR3 has 14 amino acids. The CDR3 loop reads CASTPAGGPETQYF.